The present entry profiles one T cell receptor beta chain with its context. Its antigen is not known. The data derive from a study of glioma-infiltrating T cells after dendritic cell vaccination. Input was 2 ug genomic DNA, or all available if less. The table came from immunoSEQ multiplex PCR; TCRdb's copy has only in-frame clones and leaves some out. Of approximately 92,000 clones listed, about 85% were seen once; the top ten hold 4.5% to 5.5%. Study-level results: Estimated pretreatment TIL content predicted outcome after dendritic cell vaccination.

Trimming shortened V by 3 bases and J by 1 base, and 14 bases separated the two germline ends. CDR3 length equals 15 residues. CDR1 is SGDLS and CDR2 is YYNGEE in the germline V gene. Time point of the sample: after dendritic cell vaccination, including at tumor progression/relapse. The rearrangement joins TRBV9 to TRBJ2-7; D possibly corresponds to TRBD2 (5 bases). The sample was blood, taken after dendritic cell vaccination. This TCR came from a human donor with glioblastoma. The CDR3 is CASSATDLVSYEQYF. In DNA, the CDR3 is TGTGCCAGCAGCGCCACGGACTTAGTTTCCTACGAGCAGTACTTC.